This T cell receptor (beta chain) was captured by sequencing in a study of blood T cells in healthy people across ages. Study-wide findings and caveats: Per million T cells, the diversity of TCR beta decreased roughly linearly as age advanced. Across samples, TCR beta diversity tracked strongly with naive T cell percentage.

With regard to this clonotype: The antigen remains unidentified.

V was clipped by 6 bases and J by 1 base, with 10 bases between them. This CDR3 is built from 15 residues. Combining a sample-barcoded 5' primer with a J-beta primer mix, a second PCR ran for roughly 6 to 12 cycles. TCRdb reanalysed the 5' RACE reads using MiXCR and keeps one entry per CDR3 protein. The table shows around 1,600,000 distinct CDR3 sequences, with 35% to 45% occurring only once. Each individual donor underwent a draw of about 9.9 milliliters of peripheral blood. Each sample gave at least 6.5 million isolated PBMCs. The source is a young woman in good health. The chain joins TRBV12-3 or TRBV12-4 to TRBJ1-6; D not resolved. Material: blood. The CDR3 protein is CASRPRTSYNSPLHF. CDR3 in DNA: TGTGCCAGCAGACCCAGAACGTCCTATAATTCACCCCTCCACTTT.